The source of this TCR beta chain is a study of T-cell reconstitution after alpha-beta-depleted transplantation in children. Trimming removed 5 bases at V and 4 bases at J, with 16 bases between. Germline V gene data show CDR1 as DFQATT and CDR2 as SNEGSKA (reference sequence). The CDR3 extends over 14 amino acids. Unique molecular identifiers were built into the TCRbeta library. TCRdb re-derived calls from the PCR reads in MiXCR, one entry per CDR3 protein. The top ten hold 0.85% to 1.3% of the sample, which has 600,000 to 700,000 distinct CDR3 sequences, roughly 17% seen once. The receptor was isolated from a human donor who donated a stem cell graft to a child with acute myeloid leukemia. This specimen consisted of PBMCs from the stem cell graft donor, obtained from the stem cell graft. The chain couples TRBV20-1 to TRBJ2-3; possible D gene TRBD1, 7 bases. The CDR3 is CSAHQGGRADTQYF. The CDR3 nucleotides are TGCAGTGCTCATCAGGGGGGCCGGGCAGATACGCAGTATTTT.